The next 29 T cell receptor beta chains were all read from a single sample in a study of Ad26.COV2.S vaccination and SARS-CoV-2 variants. The treatment is: some 20 received Ad26.COV2.S at low or high dose, single or two shots; 5 received placebo; per-sample allocation not given. After the first vaccine or placebo injection, samples were drawn on day 63. Produced via immunoSEQ multiplex PCR; TCRdb's table is partial and in-frame only. Among about 440,000 clones, around 85% were seen once, and the ten largest hold 9.5% to 15%. Sequenced here: peripheral blood, sampled in a trial of Ad26.COV2.S vaccine versus placebo. These receptors originate from a person aged 18-65 years who received the Ad26.COV2.S COVID-19 vaccine or a placebo.

This rearrangement joins TRBV6-5 to TRBJ2-2; 8 bases fit TRBD2. The CDR3 covers 15 residues. V dropped 9 bases and J dropped 5; count of bases not matched to a gene: 11. Germline V gene sequence: CDR1 MNHEY, CDR2 SVGAGI. Written as DNA, the CDR3 is TGTGCCAGTCGTTCTCAAGCTAGCGGGACCGGGGAGCTGTTTTTT. Encoded protein: CASRSQASGTGELFF.

The CDR3 region is CASSFYGDYGYTF. CDR3 DNA: TGTGCCAGCAGTTTCTACGGAGACTATGGCTACACCTTC. This rearrangement joins TRBV28 to TRBJ1-2, with D unresolved. Trimming removed 3 bases at V and 3 bases at J, with 8 bases between. The CDR3 spans 13 residues. Germline V gene lookup returns CDR1 MDHEN and CDR2 SYDVKM.

The CDR3 is CASSARQSNQPQHF. Written as DNA, the CDR3 is TGTGCCAGCAGCGCCAGACAGTCAAATCAGCCCCAGCATTTT. The chain carries TRBV7-2 and TRBJ1-5; TRBD1 is a possible D gene (5 bases). The CDR3 loop spans 14 amino acids. Germline-derived CDR1 and CDR2 are SGHTA and FQGNSA. The germline V and J ends were trimmed by 5 bases and 4 bases, with 12 bases remaining between them.

This chain links TRBV28 with TRBJ1-1, with D possibly being TRBD1 (5 bases). Trimming took off 3 bases at V and 3 bases at J, with 11 bases between the two ends. The CDR3 runs to 14 residues. Germline-derived CDR1 and CDR2 are MDHEN and SYDVKM. CDR3 loop: CASSFPWGYTEAFF. The CDR3 DNA reads TGTGCCAGCAGTTTCCCGTGGGGGTACACTGAAGCTTTCTTT.

There are a few counts of this clone. The rearrangement uses TRBV7-3 and TRBJ2-1, with D unclear. Germline CDR1 SGHTA, CDR2 FQGTGA. CDR3 length equals 13 residues. V lost 6 bases, J lost 1 base, and 7 bases lay in between. CDR3 amino acids: CASSLESYNEQFF. DNA for the CDR3: TGTGCCAGCAGTCTAGAGTCCTACAATGAGCAGTTCTTC.

The V call is TRBV7-8, the J call TRBJ2-5; TRBD2 matches 7 bases. This CDR3 comprises 16 residues. V shed 5 bases and J 4 bases; nucleotides not matched to a gene: 13. CDR1 and CDR2 from the germline V gene are SGHVS and FQNEAQ. The CDR3 protein is CASSPASGSTGETQYF. CDR3 DNA sequence: TGTGCCAGCAGCCCGGCTAGCGGATCTACGGGAGAGACCCAGTACTTC.

A remark on this clone: Other DNA sequences in this specimen translate into the identical CDR3. The V call is TRBV7-3, the J call TRBJ2-7, with no clear D. The CDR3 covers 14 residues. V was cut by 2 bases and J by 4 bases, with 12 bases left in between. Germline V gene lookup returns CDR1 SGHTA and CDR2 FQGTGA. The CDR3 bases are TGTGCCAGCAGCTTAGGTGGAAGAGATTACGAGCAGTACTTC. This translates into CASSLGGRDYEQYF.

The chain recombines TRBV21-1 with TRBJ2-7; the table's D call TRBD2 went unverified against the DNA. TRBV21-1 counts as a pseudogene. The CDR3 is 16 residues long. This chain's CDR3 is CASSKGRLAGGHEQYF. The DNA of the CDR3 is TGTGCCAGCAGCAAAGGTCGGCTAGCGGGAGGGCACGAGCAGTACTTC.

This rearrangement joins TRBV5-5 to TRBJ1-2; 7 nucleotides match TRBD1. The CDR3 is 14 amino acids. Trimming took 0 bases from V and 5 from J; bases not matched to a gene: 4. CDR1 is SGHKS, CDR2 YYEKEE, per germline (reference sequence). CDR3 DNA sequence: TGTGCCAGCAGCTTGGGGGACAGTGTTTATGGCTACACCTTC. This codes for CASSLGDSVYGYTF.

V is TRBV27 and J is TRBJ2-1; 16 bases are shared with TRBD2. Germline CDR1 MNHEY, CDR2 SMNVEV (reference sequence). The trim removed 4 bases at V and 9 bases at J, leaving 3 bases unmatched. This CDR3 comprises 15 residues. The chain's CDR3 is CASSWGLAGGGEQFF. The CDR3 bases are TGTGCCAGCAGTTGGGGACTAGCGGGAGGGGGTGAGCAGTTCTTC.

The V call is TRBV3-1 (or the pseudogene TRBV3-2), the J call TRBJ2-1; 7 bases fit TRBD1. The V segment lost 4 bases and the J segment 14 bases; nucleotides outside the gene matches: 17. Germline loops: CDR1 LGHDT, CDR2 YNNKEL (reference sequence). The CDR3 length is 15 residues. CDR3 protein: CASSLLRAGGQGEFF. DNA for the CDR3: TGTGCCAGCAGCCTTCTTCGGGCGGGCGGCCAGGGGGAGTTCTTC.

The V call is TRBV21-1, the J call TRBJ2-7; no check of the table's D call, TRBD2, against the DNA was made. TRBV21-1 has pseudogene status. The CDR3 spans 15 residues. The CDR3 reads CASSKDLGEGYEQYF. For the CDR3, the DNA is TGTGCCAGCAGCAAAGATTTAGGCGAGGGCTACGAGCAGTACTTC.

CDR3 in DNA: TGTGCCATCAGAACCGGGACTAGCGGTGTTACGAATGAGCAGTTCTTC. This encodes CAIRTGTSGVTNEQFF. V usage is TRBV10-3 and J usage is TRBJ2-1; 11 bases agree with TRBD2. With V trimmed by 6 bases and J by 7 bases, 11 bases remained unmatched. This CDR3 spans 16 amino acids. The germline CDR1 and CDR2 sequences are ENHRY and SYGVKD.

As for this clone: Since a much larger clone is just one base distant, this may be a read error. The same CDR3 can be traced to other DNA sequences in this sample. The CDR3 nucleotides are TGTGCCAGCAGCTTAGGGTGGAACACTGAAGCTTTCTTT. Translation: CASSLGWNTEAFF. The V call is TRBV11-2, the J call TRBJ1-1; D is uncertain. The V end lost 1 base, the J end lost 1 base, and 4 bases lay between the germline ends. Germline V gene lookup returns CDR1 SGHAT and CDR2 FQNNGV. The CDR3 contains 13 residues.

This chain uses TRBV5-1 with TRBJ1-1; D remains unclear. Trimming shortened V by 0 bases and J by 1 base, and 7 bases separated the two germline ends. Per germline, CDR1 SGHRS and CDR2 YFSETQ. The CDR3 totals 14 residues. The DNA of the CDR3 is TGCGCCAGCAGCTTGGACGCGGGGAACACTGAAGCTTTCTTT. Its translation: CASSLDAGNTEAFF.

V and J are TRBV5-5 and TRBJ2-1, with D possibly being TRBD1 (5 bases). V lost 5 bases and J lost 2, with 8 bases in between. Germline V gene sequence: CDR1 SGHKS, CDR2 YYEKEE (reference sequence). The CDR3 length is 13 residues. This CDR3 reads CASRPDTYNEQFF. CDR3 bases: TGTGCCAGCAGACCGGACACCTACAATGAGCAGTTCTTC. Full variable domain (missing parts from reference TRBV5-5 and TRBJ2-1): DAGVTQSPTHLIKTRGQQVTLRCSPISGHKSVSWYQQVLGQGPQFIFQYYEKEERGRGNFPDRFSARQFPNYSSELNVNALLLGDSALYLCASRPDTYNEQFFGPGTRLTVL.

The J gene is TRBJ2-1, the V gene TRBV5-6, with D maybe TRBD1 (6 bases). This CDR3 contains 13 residues. Deletions cut 6 bases from V and 10 bases from J, with 17 bases between. CDR1 is SGHDT, CDR2 YYEEEE, per germline. CDR3 nucleotide sequence: TGTGCCAGCACCTACAAACAGGGTAGGGAGCAGTTCTTC. As protein: CASTYKQGREQFF.

CDR3 nucleotide sequence: TGTGCCAGTAGTATACGGGGGACTAGCGGGGCCTACGAGCAGTACTTC. It specifies CASSIRGTSGAYEQYF. The J gene is TRBJ2-7, the V gene TRBV19; TRBD2 aligns across 13 bases. V gave up 2 bases and J gave up 2 bases; unmatched junction bases: 3. The CDR3 covers 16 residues. Germline V gene lookup returns CDR1 LNHDA and CDR2 SQIVND (reference sequence).

The gene calls are TRBV9 and TRBJ2-3; the D gene is possibly TRBD1 (5 bases). Trimming stripped 5 bases from V and 0 bases from J, with 10 bases between. Germline lookup yields CDR1 SGDLS and CDR2 YYNGEE. This CDR3 spans 14 amino acids. Written as DNA, the CDR3 is TGTGCCAGCAGAAGGGGAACTAGCACAGATACGCAGTATTTT. Protein: CASRRGTSTDTQYF.

Only one count was recorded for this clone. The chain links TRBV6-5 to TRBJ2-7, with D perhaps TRBD1 or TRBD2 (5 bases each). The length of the CDR3 is 14 residues. Germline CDR1 is MNHEY and CDR2 is SVGAGI. In DNA form, the CDR3 reads TGTGCTATACGGGACGAACAAAGCTCCTACGAGCAGTACTTC. This gives the protein CAIRDEQSSYEQYF.

The chain joins TRBV6-5 to TRBJ1-1, with D unresolved. CDR3 length equals 13 residues. The V end lost 5 bases, the J end lost 2 bases, and 9 bases lay between the germline ends. Germline V gene sequence: CDR1 MNHEY, CDR2 SVGAGI. CDR3: CASSPLRNTEAFF. DNA for the CDR3: TGTGCCAGCAGTCCCCTGAGAAACACTGAAGCTTTCTTT.

This chain joins TRBV19 and TRBJ1-2; 7 nucleotides agree with TRBD1. CDR1 LNHDA and CDR2 SQIVND come from the germline V gene (reference sequence). CDR3 length equals 15 residues. The J segment lost 2 bases and the V segment lost 10 bases, leaving 13 bases of the junction unmatched. The CDR3 spells CATIRSRTGNYGYTF. The CDR3 bases are TGTGCCACCATTCGAAGCCGGACAGGCAACTATGGCTACACCTTC. Together with reference TRBV19 and TRBJ1-2, the CDR3 gives the full variable domain: DGGITQSPKYLFRKEGQNVTLSCEQNLNHDAMYWYRQDPGQGLRLIYYSQIVNDFQKGDIAEGYSVSREKKESFPLTVTSAQKNPTAFYLCATIRSRTGNYGYTFGSGTRLTVV.

This chain links TRBV5-1 with TRBJ2-3, with 8 bases aligning to TRBD2. The length of the CDR3 is 14 residues. Trimming removed 2 bases from V and 6 bases from J; junction bases left unmatched: 5. CDR1 SGHRS and CDR2 YFSETQ come from the germline V gene. The CDR3 reads CASSLGAGADTQYF. The CDR3 bases are TGCGCCAGCAGCTTAGGAGCGGGAGCGGATACGCAGTATTTT.

The chain combines TRBV20-1 with TRBJ1-4, with D possibly being TRBD1 (5 bases). Looked up from germline, CDR1 is DFQATT and CDR2 is SNEGSKA (reference sequence). This CDR3 has 11 residues. V dropped 2 bases and J dropped 8 bases, with 6 bases sitting between them. CDR3 nucleotide sequence: TGCAGTGCTAGAAGGGACGAAAAACTGTTTTTT. Its translation: CSARRDEKLFF.

The count of this clone is one. The chain joins TRBV11-3 to TRBJ2-7; possible D gene TRBD1, 6 bases. V was shortened by 5 bases and J by 3 bases, with 11 bases between the two germline ends. There are 13 residues in the CDR3. Germline loops: CDR1 SGHNT, CDR2 YENEEA. The CDR3 sequence is CASSPKDSYEQYF. Written as DNA, the CDR3 is TGTGCCAGCAGCCCAAAGGACAGCTACGAGCAGTACTTC.

The chain couples TRBV28 to TRBJ2-2; weak D call: TRBD2 (5 bases). Trimming pared 2 bases from V and 1 base from J, leaving 11 bases between. The CDR3 loop spans 16 amino acids. Germline values: CDR1 MDHEN, CDR2 SYDVKM. The CDR3 DNA is TGTGCCAGCAGTTTAGTGGCGGGTCGGAACACCGGGGAGCTGTTTTTT. Protein: CASSLVAGRNTGELFF.

The chain carries TRBV18 and TRBJ2-3, with 9 bases aligning to TRBD1. V dropped 10 bases and J dropped 2; count of bases not matched to a gene: 13. CDR1 is KGHSH and CDR2 is LQKENI in the germline V gene. CDR3 length: 16 amino acids. The CDR3 spells CATTRPGTGITDTQYF. DNA for the CDR3: TGTGCCACAACACGTCCGGGGACAGGGATCACAGATACGCAGTATTTT.

The chain is built from TRBV20-1 and TRBJ2-5; TRBD1 aligns across 7 bases. The CDR3 covers 14 residues. The trim removed 3 bases at V and 5 bases at J, leaving 9 bases unmatched. Germline CDR1 and CDR2: DFQATT and SNEGSKA (reference sequence). CDR3 coding DNA: TGCAGTGCTAGTATCCCAGGGGGACGGGAGACCCAGTACTTC. The encoded protein is CSASIPGGRETQYF.

The V and J genes are TRBV15 and TRBJ2-7, with TRBD2 matching 11 bases. The CDR3 consists of 14 residues. The germline V gene encodes CDR1 LNHNV and CDR2 YYDKDF (reference sequence). The J segment lost 4 bases and the V segment lost 1 base, leaving 0 bases of the junction unmatched. Here the CDR3 DNA reads TGTGCCACCAGCAGAGCTAGCGGGAGGTACGAGCAGTACTTC. The encoded protein is CATSRASGRYEQYF.